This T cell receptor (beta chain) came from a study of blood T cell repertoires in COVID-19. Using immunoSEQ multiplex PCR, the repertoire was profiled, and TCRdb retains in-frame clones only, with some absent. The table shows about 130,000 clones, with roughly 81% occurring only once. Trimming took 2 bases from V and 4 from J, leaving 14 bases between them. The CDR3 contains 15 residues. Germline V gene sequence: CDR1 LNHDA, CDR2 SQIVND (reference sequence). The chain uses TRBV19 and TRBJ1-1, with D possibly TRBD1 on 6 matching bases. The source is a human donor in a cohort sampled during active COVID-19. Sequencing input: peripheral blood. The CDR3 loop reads CASSIPAGAITEAFF. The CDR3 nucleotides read TGTGCCAGTAGTATACCGGCAGGGGCGATCACTGAAGCTTTCTTT.